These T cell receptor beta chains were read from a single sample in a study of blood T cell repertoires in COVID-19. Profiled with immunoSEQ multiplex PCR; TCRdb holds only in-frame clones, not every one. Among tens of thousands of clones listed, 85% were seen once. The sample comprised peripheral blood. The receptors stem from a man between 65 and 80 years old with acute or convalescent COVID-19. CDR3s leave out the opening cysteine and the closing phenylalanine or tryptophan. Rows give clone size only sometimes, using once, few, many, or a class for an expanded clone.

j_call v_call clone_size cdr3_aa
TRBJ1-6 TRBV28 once ASSPRNPLDRESSYNSPLH
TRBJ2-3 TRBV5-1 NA ASSLTGQGSDTQY
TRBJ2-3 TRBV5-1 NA ASSLVTSYDTQY
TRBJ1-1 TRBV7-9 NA ASSDAAEAF
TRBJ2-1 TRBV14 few ASSRDSWYNEQF
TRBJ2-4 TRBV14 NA ASSPGGHLGKNIQY
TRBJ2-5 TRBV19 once ASSSNYGTDSQETQY
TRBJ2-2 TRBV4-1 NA ASSQGTGVGTGELF
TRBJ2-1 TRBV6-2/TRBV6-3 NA ASSDVGGGSYNEQF
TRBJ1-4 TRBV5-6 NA ASSTPPRGKTNEKLF
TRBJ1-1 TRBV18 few ASSPTGGDTEAF
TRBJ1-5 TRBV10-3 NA AISDRMGSNQPQH
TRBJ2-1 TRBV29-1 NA SVERGANEQF
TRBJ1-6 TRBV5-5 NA ASSLDGRSYNSPLH
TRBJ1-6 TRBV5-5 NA ASSGEGVWYSPLH
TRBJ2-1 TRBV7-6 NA ASSPFDRGPYNEQF
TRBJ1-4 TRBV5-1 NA ASSSQGGTNEKLF
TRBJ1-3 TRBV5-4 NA ASSSTGGRSGNTIY
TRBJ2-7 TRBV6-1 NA ASSDPRDRDPYEQY
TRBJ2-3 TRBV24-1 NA ATSDTGGTDTQY
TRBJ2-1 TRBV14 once ASSLLGQGPTNEQF
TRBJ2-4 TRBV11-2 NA ASSPTRGLVGDIQY
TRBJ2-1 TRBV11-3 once ASSTRTSGGDYDNEQF
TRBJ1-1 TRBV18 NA ASSPDRGSPGHTEAF
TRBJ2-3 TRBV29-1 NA SVVYSYTDTQY
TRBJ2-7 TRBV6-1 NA ASSLQGGSSYEQY
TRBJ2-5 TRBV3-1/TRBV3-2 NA ASSQGLAALQETQY
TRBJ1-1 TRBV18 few ASSPTRGQREAF
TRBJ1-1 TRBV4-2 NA ASSQDRQYTEAF
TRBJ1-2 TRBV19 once ASMPRDTYFYT
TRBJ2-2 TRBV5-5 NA ASSLGTVPPWDTGELF
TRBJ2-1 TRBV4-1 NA ASSQGAGQMEF
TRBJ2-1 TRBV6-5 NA ASSYAGSSYNEQF
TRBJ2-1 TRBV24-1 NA ATSDPTGLNNEQF
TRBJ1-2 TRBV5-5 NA ASSDDGQRWLSSGYT
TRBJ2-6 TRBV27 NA ASSIRVGGANVLT
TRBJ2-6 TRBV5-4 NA ASSGTGGAGANVLT
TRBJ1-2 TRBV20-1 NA SADRAGYT
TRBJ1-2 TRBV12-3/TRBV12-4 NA ASSLQTNYGYT
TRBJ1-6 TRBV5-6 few ASRAWQGANSPLH
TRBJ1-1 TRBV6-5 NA ASSYSTQFIEAF
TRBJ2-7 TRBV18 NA ASSPGQDYEQY
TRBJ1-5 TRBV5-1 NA ASSLDKGDQPQH
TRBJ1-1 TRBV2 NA ASQYWSTEAF
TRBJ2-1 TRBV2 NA ASSLNSGAYNEQF
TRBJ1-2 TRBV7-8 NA ASSFSTFNYGYT
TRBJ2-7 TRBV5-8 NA ASSLQGGSYEQY
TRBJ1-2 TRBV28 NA ASSTLGQGDFGGYT
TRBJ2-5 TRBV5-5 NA ASSPGQLGRGTQY
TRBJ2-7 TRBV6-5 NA ASSKTGIPRYEQY
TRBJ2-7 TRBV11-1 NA ASSYGGASGNYEQY
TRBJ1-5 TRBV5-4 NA ASSLDRTGPQH
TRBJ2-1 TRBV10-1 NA ASSDGQDNEQF